The entry below gives a single T cell receptor (delta chain) sequence along with its context. What it binds is unknown. Given a much more abundant clone one base away, this may be a read error. The data belong to a study of gammadelta T cells in human blood. Study results and limitations: Microbial exposure reportedly appeared to drive polyclonal expansion of innate gamma-delta T cells right after birth.

TCRdb made new clone calls on the RT-PCR reads using CATT. The sample contains just over 800 delta-chain clones, 11% to 15% of which appear only once. Per germline, CDR1 GEAIGNYY and CDR2 EKD. The V and J ends lost 4 bases and 4 bases, in that order; junction bases with no gene match: 6. This CDR3 region has 15 residues. The chain has TRDV2 and TRDJ2; 9 bases match TRDD3. The sample was non-Vgamma9Vdelta2 gamma-delta T cells from fetal blood. The sequence was collected from a human fetus. The CDR3 DNA reads TGTGCCTGTGATACTGGGGGAGCTTCGACAGCACAACTCTTCTTT. Protein product: CACDTGGASTAQLFF.